The rows below give T cell receptor beta chains drawn from one sample of a study of T cells after yellow fever vaccination. TCRdb reanalysed the 5' RACE reads using MiXCR and keeps one entry per CDR3 protein. The sample includes about 63,000 distinct CDR3 sequences, about 7.8% of them seen just once. The starting material was CD8+ T cells sorted from PBMCs, obtained 15 days after the yellow fever booster vaccination. These TCRs come from a man between 25 and 39 years old who received the YFV17D yellow fever vaccine. The CDR3 runs from the conserved cysteine through the conserved F or W. A D gene is named only where the DNA matches it firmly. The size of a clone is reported for some rows only, either as once, few or many, or as a class for expanded clones.

j_call v_call d_call clone_size cdr3_nt cdr3_aa
TRBJ1-1 TRBV28 - many TGTGCCAGCAGTTTCCCGGGGTTCACTGAAGCTTTCTTT CASSFPGFTEAFF
TRBJ2-2 TRBV4-3 TRBD2 many TGCGCCAGCAGCCCCCGGACTAGCGGGGGGACCGGGGAGCTGTTTTTT CASSPRTSGGTGELFF
TRBJ2-1 TRBV7-9 - many TGTGCCAGCACGGGTGATTACAATGAGCAGTTCTTC CASTGDYNEQFF
TRBJ2-1 TRBV3-1 - many TGTGCCAGCAGCCAAGTTCCCCGGGAGCAGTTCTTC CASSQVPREQFF
TRBJ1-5 TRBV19 - medium-sized TGTGCCAGTAGTGTAGGGTATAGCAATCAGCCCCAGCATTTT CASSVGYSNQPQHF
TRBJ2-1 TRBV7-3 - few TGTGCCAGCAGCACCACAGGGAACAATGAGCAGTTCTTC CASSTTGNNEQFF
TRBJ2-1 TRBV27 - many TGTGCCAGCAGTCCGGGGACGGACAATGAGCAGTTCTTC CASSPGTDNEQFF
TRBJ2-7 TRBV28 - many TGTGCCAGCAGTGACCGGGACGCCCAATACGAGCAGTACTTC CASSDRDAQYEQYF
TRBJ2-7 TRBV5-4 - many TGTGCCAGCAGCGCTAAGGACAGCGCCGACCCTACGAAGCAGTACTTC CASSAKDSADPTKQYF
TRBJ2-7 TRBV7-2 - many TGTGCCAGCAGAGGGACCTACGAGCAGTACTTC CASRGTYEQYF
TRBJ2-7 TRBV21-1 - many TGTGCCAGCAGCAAAGTCCCAGCGGGGAGAGGGCAGTACTTC CASSKVPAGRGQYF
TRBJ2-7 TRBV11-2 - - TGTGCCAGCAGCTTCTTGGGCGATGCCGAGCAGTACTTC CASSFLGDAEQYF
TRBJ2-1 TRBV7-2 TRBD1 - TGTGCCAGCAGCTTAGGACAGGGGGCGAAAAATGAGCAGTTCTTC CASSLGQGAKNEQFF
TRBJ2-3 TRBV20-1 - many TGCAGTGCTAGAGATTCCGAGTGGGATACGCAGTATTTT CSARDSEWDTQYF
TRBJ2-5 TRBV12-3/TRBV12-4 TRBD1 many TGTGCCAGCAGTTCAACCGGGACAGGGGTAGAGACCCAGTACTTC CASSSTGTGVETQYF
TRBJ2-7 TRBV4-3 TRBD1 many TGCGCCAGCAGCCAACATTGGACAGGGCGCAGCTACGAGCAGTACTTC CASSQHWTGRSYEQYF
TRBJ2-2 TRBV7-9 TRBD1 - TGTGCCAGCAGCTGGACGGACAGGGGGAACACCGGGGAGCTGTTTTTT CASSWTDRGNTGELFF